Shown below are 24 T cell receptor beta chains from a single sample sequenced in a study of response to subunit inactivated influenza vaccine (dated by TCRdb to 2016 to 2019). Libraries were prepared through RT-PCR. Data came from an Illumina HiSeq 2500. TCRdb ran its own pipeline on the public reads, namely fastp trimming at Q25 and MiXCR clone calling, and kept in-frame beta chains. Every distinct CDR3 protein forms one entry, paired with its most common genes and DNA. This sample holds approximately 310,000 distinct CDR3 sequences; 21% were observed only once. The ten largest clones capture around 9.6% of the sample. Sequenced material: PBMCs from blood, taken less than 22 months after vaccination. The source of these receptors is a man between 50 and 75 years old who received an inactivated influenza vaccine. Donor details come from another sample of the same person, matched by shared clones.

This clonotype was seen more than once but under ten times. The chain links TRBV2 to TRBJ1-2; possibly TRBD1 for D (5 bases). Germline loops: CDR1 SNHLY, CDR2 FYNNEI. There are 14 residues in the CDR3. Trimming took off 6 bases at V and 6 bases at J, with 17 bases between the two ends. For the CDR3, the DNA is TGTGCCAGCAGCGCTGTGAAGGGGATCCATGGCTACACCTTC. Translated, it gives CASSAVKGIHGYTF.

Only a few counts were recorded for this clonotype. J is TRBJ2-2 and V is TRBV20-1; D is undetermined. Germline V gives CDR1 DFQATT, CDR2 SNEGSKA (reference sequence). The V gene lost 1 base and the J gene lost 5 bases, with 8 bases spanning the gap. The CDR3 has 13 amino acids. The CDR3 sequence is CSARGKVTGELFF. In nucleotides, the CDR3 is TGCAGTGCTAGAGGGAAGGTTACCGGGGAGCTGTTTTTT.

This clonotype was observed a few times. The chain has TRBV4-2 and TRBJ2-7; D unclear. This CDR3 spans 14 amino acids. V was trimmed by 5 bases and J by 2 bases, leaving 13 bases between them. Germline CDR1 is LGHNA and CDR2 is YNFKEQ. CDR3 protein: CASSSSGPPYEQYF. The CDR3 region has the DNA TGTGCCAGCAGCTCTTCCGGGCCCCCCTACGAGCAGTACTTC.

This clonotype was seen a few times. This chain connects TRBV20-1 to TRBJ1-2; D may be TRBD1 (6 bases). The CDR3 runs 16 residues. Germline CDR1 DFQATT, CDR2 SNEGSKA (reference sequence). V lost 2 bases to trimming and J lost 4 bases, with 20 bases between them. As DNA, the CDR3 is TGCAGTGCTAGAAGCGTTCGGGGGGCGCTTGGCTATGGCTACACCTTC. This gives the protein CSARSVRGALGYGYTF.

The rearrangement links TRBV7-9 to TRBJ1-1, with D unresolved. V lost 5 bases to trimming and J lost 1 base, with 8 bases between them. The CDR3 has 13 amino acids. Looked up from germline, CDR1 is SEHNR and CDR2 is FQNEAQ (reference sequence). CDR3 residues: CASSQSENTEAFF. CDR3 DNA: TGTGCCAGCAGCCAAAGTGAGAACACTGAAGCTTTCTTT.

The chain combines TRBV18 with TRBJ2-7, with unresolved D. Germline V gene sequence: CDR1 KGHSH, CDR2 LQKENI. CDR3 length: 13 amino acids. Trimming took off 3 bases at V and 0 bases at J, with 6 bases between the two ends. The CDR3 region is CASSPPSSYEQYF. DNA for the CDR3: TGTGCCAGCTCACCGCCTAGCTCCTACGAGCAGTACTTC.

The gene calls are TRBV20-1 and TRBJ2-1; TRBD2 is a possible D gene (6 bases). CDR1 is DFQATT and CDR2 is SNEGSKA in the germline V gene (reference sequence). CDR3 length: 14 amino acids. Deletions cut 0 bases from V and 3 bases from J, with 9 bases between. The CDR3 region is CSARDWGDYNEQFF. The DNA of the CDR3 is TGCAGTGCTAGAGATTGGGGGGACTACAATGAGCAGTTCTTC.

The V gene is TRBV30, the J gene TRBJ2-1, with 10 bases identical to TRBD2. The V gene's germline CDR1 is GTSNPN and CDR2 SVGIG (reference sequence). After removal of 4 bases from V and 12 bases from J, the junction contained 6 bases not matched to a gene. CDR3 size: 12 residues. The CDR3: CAWTSGSWRQFF. For the CDR3, the DNA is TGTGCCTGGACTAGCGGGAGCTGGCGGCAGTTCTTC.

This sequence joins TRBV27 and TRBJ1-1, with D maybe TRBD1 (5 bases). This CDR3 has 18 amino acids. Trimming took 4 bases from V and 11 from J, leaving 32 bases between them. CDR1 is MNHEY and CDR2 is SMNVEV in the germline V gene (reference sequence). Written as DNA, the CDR3 is TGTGCCAGCAGTTCCATTGGGTTCTTGGGGGGGGATAGCTTCAGGGCTTTCTTT. It is translated as CASSSIGFLGGDSFRAFF.

The V call is TRBV28, the J call TRBJ1-1; the D is unclear. Trimming shortened V by 7 bases and J by 9 bases, and 15 bases separated the two germline ends. This CDR3 region has 12 residues. Germline V gene lookup returns CDR1 MDHEN and CDR2 SYDVKM. The CDR3 loop reads CASTARPAKAFF. The CDR3 DNA sequence: TGTGCCAGCACCGCAAGGCCGGCCAAAGCTTTCTTT.

The J gene is TRBJ2-7, the V gene TRBV20-1; 14 nucleotides line up with TRBD2. Germline V CDR1 and CDR2: DFQATT, SNEGSKA (reference sequence). CDR3 size: 16 residues. V shed 5 bases, J shed 0 bases, and the junction held 6 bases outside the gene matches. Here the CDR3 reads CSAPGLAGGLSYEQYF. DNA of the CDR3: TGCAGTGCTCCTGGACTAGCGGGAGGCCTCTCCTACGAGCAGTACTTC.

Worth noting for this clonotype: One end of the junction is discordant with germline, which a read error may explain. This sequence joins TRBV28 and TRBJ1-1; D uncertain. The CDR3 extends over 11 amino acids. Germline V gene sequence: CDR1 MDHEN, CDR2 SYDVKM. CDR3 protein: CAINRNTEALF. For the CDR3, the DNA is TGTGCCATCAATCGGAACACTGAAGCTTTATTT.

This clonotype was seen a handful of times. This chain connects TRBV4-3 to TRBJ1-3; D gene unclear. CDR3 length equals 16 residues. Germline V lookup: CDR1 LGHNA, CDR2 YSLEER. The ends were cut back, 0 bases at V and 2 bases at J, with 11 bases in the middle. The DNA of the CDR3 is TGCGCCAGCAGCCAAGATCGGGCAGGAGCTGGAAACACCATATATTTT. Protein sequence: CASSQDRAGAGNTIYF.

This chain uses TRBV7-2 with TRBJ1-6; D call uncertain. V was cut by 4 bases and J by 7 bases, with 14 bases left in between. Germline-derived CDR1 and CDR2 are SGHTA and FQGNSA. The CDR3 loop spans 15 amino acids. CDR3 protein: CASSSNPTTNSPLHF. The CDR3 DNA follows: TGTGCCAGCAGCTCGAACCCGACAACCAATTCACCCCTCCACTTT.

This rearrangement joins TRBV20-1 to TRBJ1-1; a possible D gene is TRBD1 (5 bases). This CDR3 is 12 amino acids long. The ends were cut back, 7 bases at V and 6 bases at J, with 15 bases in the middle. Germline CDR1 and CDR2: DFQATT and SNEGSKA (reference sequence). The CDR3 region has the DNA TGCAGTGGGACCCAGGGTCGGGCTGAAGCTTTCTTT. This sequence encodes CSGTQGRAEAFF.

The chain is built from TRBV20-1 and TRBJ2-7; D may be TRBD1 or TRBD2 (6 bases each). V was trimmed by 4 bases and J by 4 bases, leaving 14 bases between them. The CDR3 totals 13 residues. The V gene's germline CDR1 is DFQATT and CDR2 SNEGSKA (reference sequence). CDR3 protein: CSATRGLGYEQYF. CDR3 sequence (DNA): TGCAGTGCTACCCGGGGGCTTGGTTACGAGCAGTACTTC.

This clonotype came up a few times. The V and J genes are TRBV4-1 and TRBJ1-5; possibly TRBD1 for D (5 bases). V lost 3 bases and J lost 0, with 12 bases in between. Germline V gene lookup returns CDR1 MGHRA and CDR2 YSYEKL. The CDR3 covers 16 residues. CDR3 in amino acids: CASSQTTVNSNQPQHF. CDR3 nucleotide sequence: TGCGCCAGCAGCCAGACGACAGTGAATAGCAATCAGCCCCAGCATTTT.

This chain joins TRBV6-1 and TRBJ1-4, with a possible D match to TRBD1 (6 bases). Germline loops: CDR1 MNHNS, CDR2 SASEGT. V lost 2 bases and J 16 bases, leaving 11 bases between the germline ends. The CDR3 runs 11 residues. The CDR3 nucleotides are TGTGCCAGCAGTGAACTGAGACAGGAGTTTTTT. It codes for CASSELRQEFF.

The chain carries TRBV12-3 or TRBV12-4 and TRBJ2-3; 9 bases line up with TRBD1. The CDR3 sequence is 15 residues long. V lost 4 bases, J lost 2 bases, and 4 bases stayed unmatched. CDR3 DNA: TGTGCCAGCAGTTGGGACAGGGCTTACACAGATACGCAGTATTTT. Protein product: CASSWDRAYTDTQYF.

The rearrangement uses TRBV7-9 and TRBJ1-6; TRBD1 aligns across 7 bases. The V gene's germline CDR1 is SEHNR and CDR2 FQNEAQ (reference sequence). V lost 7 bases and J lost 5; bases outside the gene matches: 8. There are 15 residues in the CDR3. CDR3 residues: CASTGSGGDNSPLHF. The CDR3 region has the DNA TGTGCCAGCACCGGTTCAGGGGGAGATAATTCACCCCTCCACTTT.

In its sample, this clonotype was seen a few times. The chain is built from TRBV19 and TRBJ1-2; TRBD1 agrees at 7 bases. CDR1 LNHDA and CDR2 SQIVND come from the germline V gene (reference sequence). This CDR3 region has 12 residues. The trim removed 9 bases at V and 2 bases at J, leaving 3 bases unmatched. CDR3 nucleotide sequence: TGTGCCAGCGGACAGGTGAACTATGGCTACACCTTC. Its protein product is CASGQVNYGYTF. Full variable domain (missing parts from reference TRBV19 and TRBJ1-2): DGGITQSPKYLFRKEGQNVTLSCEQNLNHDAMYWYRQDPGQGLRLIYYSQIVNDFQKGDIAEGYSVSREKKESFPLTVTSAQKNPTAFYLCASGQVNYGYTFGSGTRLTVV.

V and J are TRBV2 and TRBJ2-7; a weak D match, TRBD1 (5 bases). The CDR3 length is 12 residues. Germline assignment: CDR1 SNHLY and CDR2 FYNNEI. The germline V and J ends were trimmed by 7 bases and 5 bases, with 12 bases remaining between them. CDR3 bases: TGTGCCAGCAACCGACAGATCCACGAGCAGTACTTC. It translates to CASNRQIHEQYF. Complete variable domain (other parts from reference TRBV2 and TRBJ2-7): EPEVTQTPSHQVTQMGQEVILRCVPISNHLYFYWYRQILGQKVEFLVSFYNNEISEKSEIFDDQFSVERPDGSNFTLKIRSTKLEDSAMYFCASNRQIHEQYFGPGTRLTVT.

There are a few counts of this clonotype. This chain uses TRBV12-3 or TRBV12-4 with TRBJ2-3; 9 positions match TRBD2. J gave up 4 bases and V 4 bases, and 6 bases lay outside the gene matches. This CDR3 spans 15 amino acids. The CDR3 nucleotides are TGTGCCAGCAGTTCCGCGGGGGGGCGAGCAGATACGCAGTATTTT. It translates to CASSSAGGRADTQYF.

This clonotype showed up many times. The rearrangement uses TRBV5-1 and TRBJ1-3; D is ambiguous. V gave up 3 bases and J gave up 1 base, with 14 bases separating them. Germline V gives CDR1 SGHRS, CDR2 YFSETQ. This CDR3 has 16 residues. The CDR3 region is CASSSQSRGSGNTIYF. CDR3 in DNA: TGCGCCAGCAGCTCACAGAGTCGAGGGTCTGGAAACACCATATATTTT.